Below are 19 T cell receptor beta chains sequenced from a single sample in a study of T cell responses to AZD1222 COVID-19 vaccine. The protocol was immunoSEQ multiplex PCR, while the TCRdb copy is restricted to in-frame clones and leaves out a portion. This sample has around 100,000 clones, with roughly 86% found just once. Source: peripheral blood, taken 28 days after the second dose of the MenACWY control vaccine. The origin of the receptors is an adult who received the MenACWY meningococcal vaccine as a control.

J is TRBJ2-7 and V is TRBV11-2; 7 nucleotides match TRBD1. CDR3 size: 13 residues. V shed 5 bases, J shed 6 bases, and the junction held 7 bases outside the gene matches. Looked up from germline, CDR1 is SGHAT and CDR2 is FQNNGV. CDR3 residues: CASSPDRSIEQYF. CDR3 DNA: TGTGCCAGCAGCCCGGACAGGTCTATCGAGCAGTACTTC. The variable domain in full, with the rest retrieved from reference TRBV11-2 and TRBJ2-7, is EAGVAQSPRYKIIEKRQSVAFWCNPISGHATLYWYQQILGQGPKLLIQFQNNGVVDDSQLPKDRFSAERLKGVDSTLKIQPAKLEDSAVYLCASSPDRSIEQYFGPGTRLTVT.

The gene calls are TRBV3-1 (or the pseudogene TRBV3-2) and TRBJ1-5; D is perhaps TRBD1 (5 bases). CDR1 and CDR2 from the germline V gene are LGHDT and YNNKEL (reference sequence). This CDR3 is built from 14 residues. Trimming shortened V by 1 base and J by 7 bases, and 11 bases separated the two germline ends. CDR3 nucleotide sequence: TGTGCCAGCAGCCAAGCCTGGGGGGGGCAGCCCCAGCATTTT. It yields the protein CASSQAWGGQPQHF.

The chain combines TRBV11-1 with TRBJ2-1, with a tentative D call TRBD1 (6 bases). CDR1 is SGHAT and CDR2 is FQDESV in the germline V gene (reference sequence). Trimming left V 0 bases short and J 10 bases short, with 13 bases between. This CDR3 is 14 amino acids long. The CDR3 loop is CASSLARTVDEQFF. The CDR3, as DNA: TGTGCCAGCAGCTTAGCTAGGACAGTTGACGAGCAGTTCTTC.

The genes are TRBV11-3 and TRBJ2-1; 9 positions agree with TRBD2. From germline, CDR1 is SGHNT and CDR2 YENEEA. The CDR3 sequence is 18 residues long. Trimming removed 1 base from V and 1 base from J; junction bases left unmatched: 8. This chain's CDR3 is CASSLGPVTSGSYNEQFF. The CDR3 DNA reads as TGTGCCAGCAGCTTAGGTCCCGTGACTAGCGGTTCCTACAATGAGCAGTTCTTC.

This clone has only one observation. The chain recombines TRBV6-2 or TRBV6-3 with TRBJ2-5; tentatively, D is TRBD2 (6 bases). The ends were cut back, 5 bases at V and 4 bases at J, with 14 bases in the middle. CDR3 length: 14 amino acids. Germline CDR1 MNHEY, CDR2 SVGEGT. CDR3 amino acids: CASSGVGGAETQYF. The CDR3 DNA follows: TGTGCCAGCAGTGGGGTAGGAGGGGCAGAGACCCAGTACTTC.

The gene calls are TRBV27 and TRBJ2-1, with D perhaps matching TRBD2 (6 bases). The CDR3 runs 15 residues. Trimming took off 5 bases at V and 12 bases at J, with 23 bases between the two ends. Per the germline V gene, CDR1 is MNHEY and CDR2 is SMNVEV (reference sequence). The CDR3, as DNA: TGTGCCAGCAGTCCCTGGGGGGTCCCGGGATTGGGGCAGTTCTTC. This translates into CASSPWGVPGLGQFF.

This chain links TRBV6-5 with TRBJ2-5; a weak D match, TRBD2 (5 bases). This CDR3 is 11 amino acids long. Germline values: CDR1 MNHEY, CDR2 SVGAGI. Trimming removed 6 bases at V and 5 bases at J, with 7 bases between. The CDR3 coding sequence is TGTGCCAGCAGCACGGGGGAGACCCAGTACTTC. Amino acids: CASSTGETQYF.

The chain has TRBV19 and TRBJ1-1; possible D gene TRBD1, 5 bases. Germline V gene data show CDR1 as LNHDA and CDR2 as SQIVND (reference sequence). The CDR3 totals 16 residues. Between the trimmed V and J ends, which lost 3 bases and 5 bases, there was a span of 19 bases. The CDR3 sequence is CASSIPGHNPETEAFF. CDR3 sequence (DNA): TGTGCCAGTAGTATTCCTGGACACAACCCGGAGACTGAAGCTTTCTTT.

The V call is TRBV21-1, the J call TRBJ2-7; the listed D gene, TRBD1, was not tested against the DNA. TRBV21-1 is listed as a pseudogene. This CDR3 spans 15 amino acids. The CDR3 nucleotides read TGTGCCAGCAGCCAGGGACACCTCTACTCCTACGAGCAGTACTTC. The encoded protein is CASSQGHLYSYEQYF.

The gene calls are TRBV11-3 and TRBJ2-3; 7 nucleotides agree with TRBD1. The CDR3 extends over 15 amino acids. V gave up 1 base and J gave up 5 bases; unmatched junction bases: 6. Germline assignment: CDR1 SGHNT and CDR2 YENEEA. The DNA of the CDR3 is TGTGCCAGCAGCTTAGGTAGGGGGCCGGGAGATACGCAGTATTTT. Its protein is CASSLGRGPGDTQYF. The full variable domain, rest sourced from reference TRBV11-3 and TRBJ2-3, is EAGVVQSPRYKIIEKKQPVAFWCNPISGHNTLYWYLQNLGQGPELLIRYENEEAVDDSQLPKDRFSAERLKGVDSTLKIQPAELGDSAVYLCASSLGRGPGDTQYFGPGTRLTVL.

This clone was detected only a few times. The genes are TRBV9 and TRBJ2-3; 12 bases are shared with TRBD2. CDR1 and CDR2 (germline): SGDLS, YYNGEE. V shed 2 bases, J shed 0 bases, and the junction held 13 bases outside the gene matches. CDR3 size: 20 residues. CDR3 loop: CASSVLGQLAGGSSTDTQYF. For the CDR3, the DNA is TGTGCCAGCAGCGTCCTCGGCCAACTAGCGGGGGGCTCCAGCACAGATACGCAGTATTTT. Full variable domain (missing parts from reference TRBV9 and TRBJ2-3): DSGVTQTPKHLITATGQRVTLRCSPRSGDLSVYWYQQSLDQGLQFLIQYYNGEERAKGNILERFSAQQFPDLHSELNLSSLELGDSALYFCASSVLGQLAGGSSTDTQYFGPGTRLTVL.

V gene TRBV7-2 combines with J gene TRBJ2-7, with 10 bases fitting TRBD1. J lost 5 bases, V lost 2 bases, and 6 bases had no gene match. Germline V gene lookup returns CDR1 SGHTA and CDR2 FQGNSA. This CDR3 region has 15 residues. The CDR3 here is CASSLTPGQGNEQYF. The CDR3, as DNA: TGTGCCAGCAGCTTAACCCCGGGACAGGGGAACGAGCAGTACTTC.

The table lists this clone with a few counts. The gene calls are TRBV7-8 and TRBJ1-5; 10 nucleotides line up with TRBD1. V dropped 2 bases and J dropped 1; count of bases not matched to a gene: 2. Per germline, CDR1 SGHVS and CDR2 FQNEAQ. The CDR3 extends over 16 amino acids. The CDR3 protein is CASSLWDRGSNQPQHF. The CDR3 DNA reads as TGTGCCAGCAGCTTATGGGACAGGGGAAGCAATCAGCCCCAGCATTTT.

This chain connects TRBV24-1 to TRBJ1-2; D is unclear. The CDR3 contains 13 residues. Germline CDR1 is KGHDR and CDR2 is SFDVKD. V gave up 4 bases and J gave up 0 bases, with 5 bases separating them. CDR3 amino acids: CATSEATNYGYTF. The CDR3 DNA follows: TGTGCCACCAGTGAAGCGACTAACTATGGCTACACCTTC.

This clone was seen only once. This chain connects TRBV21-1 to TRBJ2-7; the table's D call of TRBD1 was not tested on the DNA. TRBV21-1 is recorded as a pseudogene. The CDR3 totals 16 residues. This chain's CDR3 is CASSKALGPHESEQYF. In nucleotides, the CDR3 is TGTGCCAGCAGCAAAGCTCTGGGGCCCCACGAGTCCGAGCAGTACTTC.

V is TRBV4-2 and J is TRBJ2-3; TRBD2 agrees at 13 bases. The CDR3 extends over 16 amino acids. Germline CDR1 reads LGHNA; CDR2 reads YNFKEQ. V was clipped by 11 bases and J by 1 base; unmatched bases: 9. CDR3 sequence (DNA): TGTGCCGTCGGGACTAGCGGGGACGAGGGCACAGATACGCAGTATTTT. Residues: CAVGTSGDEGTDTQYF.

The chain is built from TRBV21-1 and TRBJ2-1; the D call in the table, TRBD1, was not verified against the DNA. TRBV21-1 is annotated as a pseudogene. The CDR3 contains 24 residues. The CDR3 DNA is TGTGCCAGCAGTCTCCGGGACAGGGAGAGTTCTGGGGCGGTTAGGCCTAGCTCCTACAATGAGCAGTTCTTC. Translating gives CASSLRDRESSGAVRPSSYNEQFF.

The table lists this clone with a count of one. This chain links TRBV4-2 with TRBJ1-4; D is undetermined. Germline lookup yields CDR1 LGHNA and CDR2 YNFKEQ. V lost 1 base and J lost 1, with 7 bases in between. The CDR3 sequence is 15 residues long. CDR3 loop: CASSQAYRTNEKLFF. CDR3 in DNA: TGTGCCAGCAGCCAAGCTTACAGAACTAATGAAAAACTGTTTTTT.

The V gene is TRBV7-3, the J gene TRBJ2-6; D gene ambiguous. Germline V gene data show CDR1 as SGHTA and CDR2 as FQGTGA. Trimming left V 1 base short and J 0 bases short, with 1 base between. CDR3 length: 14 residues. The CDR3 here is CASSLNSGANVLTF. As DNA, the CDR3 is TGTGCCAGCAGCTTAAACTCTGGGGCCAACGTCCTGACTTTC.